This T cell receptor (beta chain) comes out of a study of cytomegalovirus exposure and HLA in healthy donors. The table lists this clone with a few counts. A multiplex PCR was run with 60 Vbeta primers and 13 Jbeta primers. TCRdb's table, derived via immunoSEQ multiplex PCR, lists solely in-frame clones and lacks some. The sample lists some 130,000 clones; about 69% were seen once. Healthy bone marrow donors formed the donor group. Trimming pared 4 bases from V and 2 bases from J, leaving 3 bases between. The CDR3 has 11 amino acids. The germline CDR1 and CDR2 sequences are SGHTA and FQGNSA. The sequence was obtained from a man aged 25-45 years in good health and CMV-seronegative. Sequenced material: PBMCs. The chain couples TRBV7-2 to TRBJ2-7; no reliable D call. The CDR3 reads CASSSPYEQYF. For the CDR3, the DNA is TGTGCCAGCAGCTCTCCCTACGAGCAGTACTTC.